One and the same sample provided the 10 T cell receptor beta chains below, sequenced in a study of T cell changes during pregnancy in multiple sclerosis. Using immunoSEQ multiplex PCR, the repertoire was profiled, and TCRdb retains in-frame clones only, with some absent. The data show around 29,000 clones, with approximately 90% seen just once and approximately 5.4% held by the top ten. Source: CD8+ T cells from peripheral blood mononuclear cells, taken before pregnancy. All receptors derive from a female donor with multiple sclerosis, enrolled in a pregnancy study.

This clone is a singleton in its sample. The rearrangement uses TRBV9 and TRBJ1-1; 10 bases agree with TRBD1. This CDR3 region has 17 residues. V was clipped by 0 bases and J by 0 bases; unmatched bases: 5. The germline V gene encodes CDR1 SGDLS and CDR2 YYNGEE. In DNA, the CDR3 is TGTGCCAGCAGCGTAGCCCGGGACAGGGGAATGAACACTGAAGCTTTCTTT. Protein product: CASSVARDRGMNTEAFF.

The chain combines TRBV7-9 with TRBJ1-2, with D possibly TRBD1 on 6 matching bases. The CDR3 consists of 12 residues. Between the trimmed V and J ends, which lost 5 bases and 7 bases, there was a span of 11 bases. Germline V CDR1 and CDR2: SEHNR, FQNEAQ (reference sequence). CDR3 protein: CASSLEGGGYTF. The DNA of the CDR3 is TGTGCCAGCAGCCTGGAAGGGGGTGGCTACACCTTC.

The chain has TRBV28 and TRBJ2-1; TRBD2 agrees at 13 bases. Germline-derived CDR1 and CDR2 are MDHEN and SYDVKM. CDR3 size: 17 residues. J gave up 6 bases and V 6 bases, and 11 bases lay outside the gene matches. In DNA form, the CDR3 reads TGTGCCAGCAGCTTCCCGCGAAGGACTAGCGGGGGCAATGAGCAGTTCTTC. Translated: CASSFPRRTSGGNEQFF.

CDR3 coding DNA: TGTGCCAGCACCTCCGGGACAAAGAACACCGGGGAGCTGTTTTTT. Protein sequence: CASTSGTKNTGELFF. The chain links TRBV19 to TRBJ2-2, with D maybe TRBD1 (6 bases). Trimming left V 9 bases short and J 1 base short, with 15 bases between. This CDR3 is 15 amino acids long. CDR1 is LNHDA and CDR2 is SQIVND in the germline V gene (reference sequence).

The chain carries TRBV2 and TRBJ2-1, with TRBD2 matching 8 bases. CDR1 is SNHLY and CDR2 is FYNNEI in the germline V gene. The CDR3 runs to 14 residues. The junction had 4 bases not matched to a gene; V was cut back by 4 bases and J by 5 bases. The CDR3 region has the DNA TGTGCCAGCAGTGGACGGGGGGGGAACAATGAGCAGTTCTTC. Its protein product is CASSGRGGNNEQFF.

The chain uses TRBV7-2 and TRBJ2-2; D is unresolved. The CDR3 length is 17 residues. CDR1 SGHTA and CDR2 FQGNSA come from the germline V gene. Trimming stripped 1 base from V and 4 bases from J, with 16 bases between. Here the CDR3 DNA reads TGTGCCAGCAGCTTAGGGTGGCAGTCGATTCTCACCGGGGAGCTGTTTTTT. Amino acid sequence: CASSLGWQSILTGELFF.

This rearrangement joins TRBV4-1 to TRBJ1-2; TRBD1 might be the D (6 bases). V was clipped by 0 bases and J by 8 bases, with 10 bases between them. The CDR3 length is 13 residues. CDR1 and CDR2 (germline): MGHRA, YSYEKL. CDR3 residues: CASSQDGGAGYTF. Here the CDR3 DNA reads TGCGCCAGCAGCCAAGATGGGGGCGCGGGCTACACCTTC.

The count of this clone is one. This chain links TRBV9 with TRBJ2-1; 8 bases line up with TRBD1. The germline V gene has CDR1 SGDLS and CDR2 YYNGEE. The CDR3 covers 15 residues. The V and J ends lost 4 bases and 5 bases, in that order; junction bases with no gene match: 8. The CDR3 DNA sequence: TGTGCCAGCAGCTTATGGACAGGGTTCAACAATGAGCAGTTCTTC. Protein: CASSLWTGFNNEQFF.

J is TRBJ2-1 and V is TRBV6-5; a weak D match, TRBD2 (6 bases). With 2 bases removed from V and 7 bases from J, the gap between germline ends came to 15 bases. Germline V gives CDR1 MNHEY, CDR2 SVGAGI. The CDR3 loop spans 15 amino acids. CDR3 in amino acids: CASSYGVGGINEQFF. CDR3 sequence (DNA): TGTGCCAGCAGTTACGGGGTAGGAGGGATTAATGAGCAGTTCTTC.

The CDR3 is CASSSTGTLNQPQHF. In DNA form, the CDR3 reads TGTGCCAGCAGCAGTACAGGGACGTTAAATCAGCCCCAGCATTTT. This chain uses TRBV27 with TRBJ1-5; possible D gene TRBD1, 6 bases. This CDR3 has 15 residues. Germline CDR1 is MNHEY and CDR2 is SMNVEV (reference sequence). V lost 6 bases, J lost 4 bases, and 16 bases lay in between.